This T cell receptor beta chain was recovered during a study of T cells in Graves' hyperthyroidism and ophthalmopathy. Study findings and constraints: Peripheral blood also featured most of the thyroid clonotypes expanded above 0.001.

Using RNA transcripts as the source, TCR beta CDR3 regions were amplified. The TCR CDR3 was amplified in a first-round RT-PCR using the HTBI primer set. TCRdb passed the multiplex PCR reads through MiXCR, listing each CDR3 protein once. Of about 160,000 distinct CDR3 sequences listed, 8% to 9.5% are singletons. This clonotype was seen ten or more times. Antigen unknown. Newly diagnosed patients aged 18 to 65 had hyperthyroidism of under 2 months' duration. The PBMCs were taken from under 12 ml of fresh peripheral blood. The CDR3 is 16 residues long. With V trimmed by 4 bases and J by 2 bases, 8 bases remained unmatched. CDR1 is MNHNS and CDR2 is SASEGT in the germline V gene.

This sequence was found in a woman younger than 30 with Graves' hyperthyroidism that later progressed to Graves' ophthalmopathy. The chain joins TRBV6-1 to TRBJ2-1; 7 positions agree with TRBD2. The sample consisted of blood. CDR3 DNA: TGTGCCAGCAGTGCCGGGACTACCCTAGCCTACAATGAGCAGTTCTTC. Its protein product is CASSAGTTLAYNEQFF.